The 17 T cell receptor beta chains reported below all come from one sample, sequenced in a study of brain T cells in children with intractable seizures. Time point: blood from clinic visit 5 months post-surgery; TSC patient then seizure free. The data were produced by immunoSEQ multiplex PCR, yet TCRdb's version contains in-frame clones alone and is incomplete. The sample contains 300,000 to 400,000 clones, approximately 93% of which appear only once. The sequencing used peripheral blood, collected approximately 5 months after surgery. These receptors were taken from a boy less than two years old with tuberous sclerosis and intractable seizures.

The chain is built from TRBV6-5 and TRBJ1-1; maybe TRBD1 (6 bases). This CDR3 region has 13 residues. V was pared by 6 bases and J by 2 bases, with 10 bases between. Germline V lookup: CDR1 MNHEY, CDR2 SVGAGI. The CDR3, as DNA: TGTGCCAGCAGAGAGACAGGTAACACTGAAGCTTTCTTT. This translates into CASRETGNTEAFF.

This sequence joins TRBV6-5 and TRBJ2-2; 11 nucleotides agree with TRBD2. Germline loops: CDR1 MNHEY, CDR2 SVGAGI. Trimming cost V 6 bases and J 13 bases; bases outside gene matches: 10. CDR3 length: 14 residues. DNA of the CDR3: TGTGCCAGCAGCGGTCCTAGCGGGGGGCGGGTGCTGTTTTTT. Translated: CASSGPSGGRVLFF.

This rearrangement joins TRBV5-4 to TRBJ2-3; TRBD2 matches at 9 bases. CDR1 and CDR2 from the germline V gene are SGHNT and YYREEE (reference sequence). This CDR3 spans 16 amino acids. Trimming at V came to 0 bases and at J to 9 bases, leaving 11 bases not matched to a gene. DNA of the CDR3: TGTGCCAGCAGCTTGGGTGCGGGGGGGCCCCGTTACACGCAGTATTTT. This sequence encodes CASSLGAGGPRYTQYF.

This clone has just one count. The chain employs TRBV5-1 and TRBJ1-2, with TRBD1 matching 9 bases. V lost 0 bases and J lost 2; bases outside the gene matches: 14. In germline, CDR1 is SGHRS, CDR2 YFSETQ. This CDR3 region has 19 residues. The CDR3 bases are TGCGCCAGCAGCTTGGAGGGACAGGGCGGATCACTTTTGAACTATGGCTACACCTTC. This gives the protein CASSLEGQGGSLLNYGYTF.

The DNA of the CDR3 is TGTGCCAGCAAAGCTACCCGAGCCCATGAGCAGTTCTTC. Its translation is CASKATRAHEQFF. The gene calls are TRBV2 and TRBJ2-1; D is uncertain. The germline V and J ends were trimmed by 7 bases and 8 bases, with 15 bases remaining between them. Germline V lookup: CDR1 SNHLY, CDR2 FYNNEI. The CDR3 extends over 13 amino acids.

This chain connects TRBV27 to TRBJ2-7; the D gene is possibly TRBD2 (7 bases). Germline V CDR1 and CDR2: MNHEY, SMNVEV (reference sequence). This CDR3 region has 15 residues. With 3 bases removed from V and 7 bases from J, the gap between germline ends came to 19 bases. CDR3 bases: TGTGCCAGCAGTTTTACCCTGGGGGGGCAGGGTGAGCAGTACTTC. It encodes CASSFTLGGQGEQYF.

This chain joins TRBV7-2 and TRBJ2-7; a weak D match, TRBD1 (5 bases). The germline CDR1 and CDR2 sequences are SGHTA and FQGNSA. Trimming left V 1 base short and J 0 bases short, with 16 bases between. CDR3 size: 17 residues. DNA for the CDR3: TGTGCCAGCAGCTTAGTTGGGGCCAGTTTGGGCTCCTACGAGCAGTACTTC. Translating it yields CASSLVGASLGSYEQYF.

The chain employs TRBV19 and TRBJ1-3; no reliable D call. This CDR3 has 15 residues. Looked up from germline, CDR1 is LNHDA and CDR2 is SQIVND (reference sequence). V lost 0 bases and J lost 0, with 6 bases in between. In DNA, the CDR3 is TGTGCCAGTAGTATAGATGCAGGCTCTGGAAACACCATATATTTT. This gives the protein CASSIDAGSGNTIYF.

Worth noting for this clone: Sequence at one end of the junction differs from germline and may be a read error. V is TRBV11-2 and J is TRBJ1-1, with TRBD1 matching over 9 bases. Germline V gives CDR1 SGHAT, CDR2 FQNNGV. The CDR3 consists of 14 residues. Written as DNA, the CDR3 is TGTGCCAGCAGTTTAGGGACAGGGTACACTGAAGCTTTCTTT. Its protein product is CASSLGTGYTEAFF.

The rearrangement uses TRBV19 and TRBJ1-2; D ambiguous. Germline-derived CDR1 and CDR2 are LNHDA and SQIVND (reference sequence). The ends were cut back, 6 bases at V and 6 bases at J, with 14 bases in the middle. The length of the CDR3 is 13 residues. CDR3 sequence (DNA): TGTGCCAGTAGGCCAACGGGTTGGGATGGCTACACCTTC. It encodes CASRPTGWDGYTF.

CDR3 sequence reads: CSVDSSGIIRSTDTQYF. CDR3 coding DNA: TGCAGCGTTGATTCCAGCGGGATAATTAGAAGCACAGATACGCAGTATTTT. The J gene is TRBJ2-3, the V gene TRBV29-1, with 7 bases identical to TRBD2. This CDR3 comprises 17 residues. The V gene end was trimmed by 3 bases and the J gene end by 0 bases; junction bases not matched to a gene: 12. Looked up from germline, CDR1 is SQVTM and CDR2 is ANQGSEA.

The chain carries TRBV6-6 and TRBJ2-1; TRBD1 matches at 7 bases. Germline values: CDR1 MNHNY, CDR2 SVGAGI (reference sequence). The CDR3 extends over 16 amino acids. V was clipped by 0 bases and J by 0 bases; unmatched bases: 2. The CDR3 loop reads CASSYSRQGSYNEQFF. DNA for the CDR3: TGTGCCAGCAGTTACTCGAGACAGGGCTCCTACAATGAGCAGTTCTTC.

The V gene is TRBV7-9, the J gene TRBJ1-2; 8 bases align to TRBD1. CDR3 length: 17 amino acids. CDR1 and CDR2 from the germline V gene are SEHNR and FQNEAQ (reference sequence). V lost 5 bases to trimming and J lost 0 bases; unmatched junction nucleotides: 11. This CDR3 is CASSPTGVLPANYGYTF. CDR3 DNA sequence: TGTGCCAGCAGCCCGACAGGGGTTCTGCCTGCTAACTATGGCTACACCTTC.

The CDR3 spells CASSPAGGLLETQYF. Here the CDR3 DNA reads TGTGCCAGCAGCCCCGCGGGGGGCCTTTTGGAGACCCAGTACTTC. The genes are TRBV7-4 and TRBJ2-5; TRBD2 agrees at 8 bases. CDR3 length: 15 amino acids. The germline gives CDR1 SGHVT, CDR2 SQSDAQ. The V and J ends lost 5 bases and 5 bases, in that order; junction bases with no gene match: 10.

The CDR3 DNA reads as TGTGCCAGCAGCACCTCCGGGACAGCGAACACTGAAGCTTTCTTT. Translation gives CASSTSGTANTEAFF. This chain uses TRBV21-1 with TRBJ1-1; the table's D call TRBD1 went unverified against the DNA. TRBV21-1 is noted as a pseudogene. The CDR3 contains 15 residues.

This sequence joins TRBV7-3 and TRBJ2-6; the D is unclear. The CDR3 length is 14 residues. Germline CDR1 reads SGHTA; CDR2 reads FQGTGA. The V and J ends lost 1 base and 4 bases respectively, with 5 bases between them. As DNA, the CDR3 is TGTGCCAGCAGCTTAATTTCGGGGGCCAACGTCCTGACTTTC. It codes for CASSLISGANVLTF.

In DNA, the CDR3 is TGTGCCTGGGGACAACAGGGTCAGCCCCAGCATTTT. Its protein is CAWGQQGQPQHF. The chain employs TRBV30 and TRBJ1-5, with D perhaps TRBD1 (6 bases). Trimming took off 5 bases at V and 6 bases at J, with 11 bases between the two ends. Per the germline V gene, CDR1 is GTSNPN and CDR2 is SVGIG (reference sequence). The CDR3 is 12 amino acids.